Only a few counts were recorded for the clone carrying this TCR delta chain. The translation of this DNA and the TCRdb protein of a much larger clone differ at residue 10, probably owing to a read error; the protein shown here is translated from the DNA. Vgamma9/Vdelta2+ and Vdelta2-negative gammadelta T cells were flow-sorted from PBMC for bulk sequencing. The entry originates in a study of γδ T cells in repeated Plasmodium falciparum infection. TCRdb re-called the multiplex PCR reads using CATT. Of approximately 60,000 delta-chain clones listed, around 1.8% were seen once; the top ten hold approximately 16%. Trimming cost V 1 base and J 2 bases; bases outside gene matches: 18. Germline CDR1 is TSWWSYY and CDR2 is QGS. The CDR3 totals 21 residues.

The J gene is TRDJ1, the V gene TRDV1, with 11 bases fitting TRDD3. Here the J gene was assigned by germline matching of the DNA, as TCRdb has none. The sequence was collected from a pool of human donors (malaria-infected and uninfected, not separated). Sequenced input: gamma-delta T cells from blood. The CDR3 spells CALGEQAFNLLLGDTTDKLIF. CDR3 in DNA: TGTGCTCTTGGGGAACAGGCTTTCAATTTGCTGCTGGGGGATACAACCGATAAACTCATCTTT.